Sequencing of this T cell receptor (beta chain) was carried out in a study of siplizumab effects on memory and regulatory T cells (dated by TCRdb to between 2019 and 2020). At the level of the whole study: The study examined how the anti-CD2 antibody siplizumab affects alloreactive T-cell subsets in allogeneic mixed lymphocyte reactions built from human PBMCs.

Libraries were made using the immunoSEQ multiplex PCR assay. Approximately 10^5 TCR templates per sample were assayed by the deep sequencing platform. Genomic DNA extracted from sorted T cells was used for TCRbeta CDR3 sequencing. As for the original processing: The R programming language was used for the clonal analysis of the TCRbeta CDR3 data. Alloreactive CD4+ and CD8+ clones were defined by comparing unstimulated samples with post-reaction CFSE-low samples. Alloreactive CD4+ clones were assigned to regulatory or non-regulatory origin by matching sequences to sorted unstimulated Treg and non-Treg repertoires. TCRdb mirrors the immuneACCESS table, restricted to in-frame sequences. Some clones are absent from its copies; in checked studies, under half trace to an unresolved V gene, and the reason for the others is unknown. V and J calls and clone size are as listed in that table; D and trimming were resolved from the DNA. The table for this sample lists around 82,000 clones; roughly 93% of them were counted only once. 4.5% to 5% of the sample is held by the ten biggest clonotypes.

Study-wide conclusions, independent of this receptor: Because sequences below about 10^-5 frequency were poorly captured, only a minor fraction of alloreactive clones could be mapped to unstimulated subsets. Among mappable alloreactive CD4+ clones, the Treg-derived fraction averaged approximately 72% with siplizumab versus about 27% in control reactions. For roughly 75-97% of proliferating CD4+ or CD8+ clones, no naive or memory phenotype could be assigned. The cumulative frequency of alloreactive sequences that could be traced back to unstimulated CD4+ memory T cells was significantly reduced by siplizumab. Whether proliferating Tregs from siplizumab cultures were suppressive was not functionally confirmed. Unstimulated naive T cells appeared to be more diverse than memory T cells, and naive cells seemed to make a substantial contribution to the alloresponse.

Sorted unstimulated T cells, along with proliferating T cells recovered from mixed lymphocyte reactions, underwent TCRbeta CDR3 sequencing. Fresh whole blood from about eleven HLA-typed healthy donors served as the source for isolating PBMCs. With regard to this clone: Its cognate antigen has yet to be identified. Base qualities are not provided; no much larger clone lies one nucleotide away.

Counted from cysteine to phenylalanine, this CDR3 has 14 amino acids. The CDR3 DNA has 42 bases and is translated from base 1. Via the germline V gene, CDR1 is SQVTM and CDR2 ANQGSEA. The junction shows trimming of 0 bases on V and 4 bases on J, plus 12 bases between the germline ends. The sequencing sample was made of CD8+ T cells sorted from blood. The origin of this receptor is a human donor in good health. The chain joins TRBV29-1 to TRBJ1-2; tentative D gene TRBD1, with 5 bases matching. DNA sequence: TGCAGCGTTGAAGAGACAGTTCTGACCTATGGCTACACCTTC. It translates as CSVEETVLTYGYTF.